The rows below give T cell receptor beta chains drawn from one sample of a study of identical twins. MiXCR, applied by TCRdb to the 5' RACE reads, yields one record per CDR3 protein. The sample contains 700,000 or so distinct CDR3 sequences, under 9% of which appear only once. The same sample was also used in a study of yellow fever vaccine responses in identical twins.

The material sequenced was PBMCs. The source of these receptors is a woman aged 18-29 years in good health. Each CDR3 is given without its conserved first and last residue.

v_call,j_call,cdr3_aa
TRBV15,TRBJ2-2,ATSRDGRDTGEPF
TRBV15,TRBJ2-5,ATSRESLATETQY
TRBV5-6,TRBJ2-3,ASSLVGAARFGTDTQY
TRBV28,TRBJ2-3,ASSRSGSSTDTQY
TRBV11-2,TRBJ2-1,ASSLGPAGGPNEQF
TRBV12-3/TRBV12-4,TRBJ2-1,ASRIAGSYNEQF
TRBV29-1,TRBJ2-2,SVVGREAKTGELF
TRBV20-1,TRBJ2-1,SASEGGALLDEQF
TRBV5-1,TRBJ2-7,ASTWRNEQY
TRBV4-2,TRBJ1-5,ASSPGGFRQPQH
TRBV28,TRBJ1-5,ASSPHSGGNQPQH
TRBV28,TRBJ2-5,ASSDLAGQLQETQY
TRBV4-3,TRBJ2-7,ASSQEMTSGDYEQY
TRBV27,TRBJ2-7,ASSYQTGGSYEQY
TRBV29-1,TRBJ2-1,SVGRANINEQF
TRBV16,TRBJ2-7,ASSQSPSGSYEQY
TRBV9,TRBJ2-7,ASSVEGPRGEQY
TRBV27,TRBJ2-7,ASGVVGIHEQY
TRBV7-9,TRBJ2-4,ASSYSDGQDIQY
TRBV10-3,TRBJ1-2,ATSESKRYYGYT
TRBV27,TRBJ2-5,ASSLGQGIPIETQY
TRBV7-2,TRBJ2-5,ASSLAGGRVQETQY
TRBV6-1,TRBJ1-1,ASSKQGALNTEAF
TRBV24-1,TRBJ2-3,ATSDLTSGGADTQY
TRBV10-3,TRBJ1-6,AIWDSSYNSPLH
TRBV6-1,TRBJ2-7,ASQSGPAAVYEQY